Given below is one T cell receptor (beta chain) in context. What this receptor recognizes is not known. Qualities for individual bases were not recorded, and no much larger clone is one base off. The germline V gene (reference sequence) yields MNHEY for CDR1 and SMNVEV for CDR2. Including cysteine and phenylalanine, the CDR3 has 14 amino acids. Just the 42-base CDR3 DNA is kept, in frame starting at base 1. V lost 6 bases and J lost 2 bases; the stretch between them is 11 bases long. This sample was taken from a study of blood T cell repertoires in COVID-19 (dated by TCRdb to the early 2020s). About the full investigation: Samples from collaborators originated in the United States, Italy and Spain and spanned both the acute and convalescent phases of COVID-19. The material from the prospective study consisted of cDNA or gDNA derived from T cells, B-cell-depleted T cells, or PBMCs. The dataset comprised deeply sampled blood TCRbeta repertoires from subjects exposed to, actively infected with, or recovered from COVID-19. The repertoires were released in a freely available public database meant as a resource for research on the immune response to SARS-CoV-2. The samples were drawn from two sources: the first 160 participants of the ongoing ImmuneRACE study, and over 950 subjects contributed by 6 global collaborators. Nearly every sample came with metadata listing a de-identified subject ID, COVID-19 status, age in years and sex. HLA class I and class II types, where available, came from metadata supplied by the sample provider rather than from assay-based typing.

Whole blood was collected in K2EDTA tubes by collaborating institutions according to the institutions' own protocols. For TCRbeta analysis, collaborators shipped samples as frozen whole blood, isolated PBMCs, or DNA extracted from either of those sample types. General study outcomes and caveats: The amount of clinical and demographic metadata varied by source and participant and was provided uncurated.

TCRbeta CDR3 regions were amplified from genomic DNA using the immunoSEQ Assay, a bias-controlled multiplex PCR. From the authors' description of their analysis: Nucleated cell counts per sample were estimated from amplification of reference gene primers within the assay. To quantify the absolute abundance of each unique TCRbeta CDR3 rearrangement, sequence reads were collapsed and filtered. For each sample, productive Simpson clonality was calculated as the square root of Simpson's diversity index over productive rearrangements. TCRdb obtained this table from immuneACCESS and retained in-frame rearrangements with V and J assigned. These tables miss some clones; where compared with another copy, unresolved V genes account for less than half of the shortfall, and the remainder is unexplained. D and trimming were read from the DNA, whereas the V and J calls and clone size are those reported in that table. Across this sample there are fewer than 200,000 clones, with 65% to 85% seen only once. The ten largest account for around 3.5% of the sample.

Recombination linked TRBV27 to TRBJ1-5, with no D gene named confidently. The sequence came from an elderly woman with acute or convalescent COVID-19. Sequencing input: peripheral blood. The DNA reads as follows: TGTGCCAGCAGGACTAATTCTGGCAATCAGCCCCAGCATTTT. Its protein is CASRTNSGNQPQHF.